Listed here is a single T cell receptor (beta chain). Original data processing: Scientists estimated how many nucleated cells there were by amplifying reference gene primers. The repertoire was sequenced with immunoSEQ multiplex PCR; TCRdb's copy has only in-frame clones and lacks some. V and J calls and clone size are copied from that table; D and trimming were computed from the DNA. The table lists over 300,000 clones, almost 90% of them singletons. This specimen comes from a study of blood T cell repertoires in COVID-19. Study overall: PBMCs, B-cell-depleted T cells, or T cells were the source of the cDNA or gDNA that made up the material.

Sequenced: peripheral blood. The origin of this receptor is a man aged 18 to 30 with active or convalescent COVID-19.

The CDR3 region has the DNA TGTGCCAGCAAGCCGGGGGGCGAGGGTACGCAGTATTTT. Protein sequence: CASKPGGEGTQYF. The chain combines TRBV5-6 with TRBJ2-3, with D perhaps matching TRBD2 (7 bases). The germline V and J ends were trimmed by 6 bases and 8 bases, with 16 bases remaining between them. The CDR3 consists of 13 residues. Germline V gives CDR1 SGHDT, CDR2 YYEEEE.